This TCR beta chain emerged from a study of shared clonotypes between healthy human individuals. This clone was picked up one time. The antigen is undetermined. V was clipped by 4 bases and J by 1 base; unmatched bases: 20. From germline, CDR1 is SGHVS and CDR2 FQNEAQ. The CDR3 covers 21 residues. Study observations and caveats: Naive subsets typically showed greater estimated richness than memory subsets.

Only CD45RO-negative cells positively selected for CCR7 counted as naive CD8 cells, so terminally differentiated effector memory CD45RA+ cells were excluded. This table comes from immunoSEQ multiplex PCR, and its TCRdb copy is limited to in-frame clones, with some not included. The table shows over 2,000,000 clones, with around 93% occurring only once. The chain is built from TRBV7-8 and TRBJ2-1; 9 bases match TRBD2. This clonotype was obtained from a man in his late teens or twenties in good health. Some clones in this sample may be carry-over from other donors' samples. What was sequenced was naive CD8+ T cells from PBMCs. The CDR3 sequence: CASSSSLGVAGGPRSYNEQFF. CDR3 DNA sequence: TGTGCCAGCAGCTCCTCCCTCGGGGTGGCGGGAGGGCCTAGGTCCTACAATGAGCAGTTCTTC.